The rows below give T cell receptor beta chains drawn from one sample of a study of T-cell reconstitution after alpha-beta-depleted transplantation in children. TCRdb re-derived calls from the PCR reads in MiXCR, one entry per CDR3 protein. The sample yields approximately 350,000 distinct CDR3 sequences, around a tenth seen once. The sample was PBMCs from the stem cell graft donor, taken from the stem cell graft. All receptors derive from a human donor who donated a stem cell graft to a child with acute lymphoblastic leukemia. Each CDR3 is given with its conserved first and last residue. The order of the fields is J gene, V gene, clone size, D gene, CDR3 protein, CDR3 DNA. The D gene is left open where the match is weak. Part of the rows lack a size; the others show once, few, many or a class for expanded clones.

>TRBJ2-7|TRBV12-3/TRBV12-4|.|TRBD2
CASSSGLAGQYF
TGTGCCAGCAGTTCAGGACTAGCGGGGCAGTACTTC
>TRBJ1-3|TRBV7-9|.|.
CASSSLQGDGNTIYF
TGTGCCAGCAGCTCCCTACAGGGAGACGGAAACACCATATATTTT
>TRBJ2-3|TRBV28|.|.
CASSWDRGGMLAGSTDTQYF
TGTGCCAGCAGTTGGGACAGGGGCGGGATGCTAGCGGGAAGTACAGATACGCAGTATTTT
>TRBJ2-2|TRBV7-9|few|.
CASRQPGLYTGELFF
TGTGCCAGCAGACAACCGGGACTGTACACCGGGGAGCTGTTTTTT
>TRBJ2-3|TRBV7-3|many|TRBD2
CASSHLLAGGPDTQYF
TGTGCCAGCAGCCACCTCTTAGCGGGAGGACCAGATACGCAGTATTTT
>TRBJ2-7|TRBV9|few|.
CASSAGPGHEQYF
TGTGCCAGCAGCGCGGGACCTGGACACGAGCAGTACTTC
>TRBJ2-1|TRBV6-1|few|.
CASIQGGLGTDEQFF
TGTGCCAGCATTCAGGGGGGCCTAGGGACGGATGAGCAGTTCTTC
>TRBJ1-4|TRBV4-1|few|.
CASSQDYWLGNEKLFF
TGCGCCAGCAGCCAAGATTATTGGCTGGGGAATGAAAAACTGTTTTTT
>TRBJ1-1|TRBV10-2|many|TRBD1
CASSEPGTALPGAFF
TGCGCCAGCAGTGAGCCCGGGACAGCCCTTCCGGGGGCTTTCTTT
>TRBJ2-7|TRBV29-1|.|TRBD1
CSAQRDSSYEQYF
TGCAGCGCTCAACGGGACAGCTCCTACGAGCAGTACTTC
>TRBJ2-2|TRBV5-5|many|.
CASSWGDTANTGELFF
TGTGCCAGCAGCTGGGGGGACACCGCGAACACCGGGGAGCTGTTTTTT
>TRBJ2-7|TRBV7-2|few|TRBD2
CASSLVGGRDGYEQYF
TGTGCCAGCAGCTTAGTAGGCGGGAGGGATGGATACGAGCAGTACTTC
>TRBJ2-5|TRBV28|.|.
CASSLRGAQETQYF
TGTGCCAGCAGTTTAAGGGGAGCGCAAGAGACCCAGTACTTC
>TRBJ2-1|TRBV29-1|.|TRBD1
CSASRGPYNEQFF
TGCAGCGCATCCAGGGGGCCCTACAATGAGCAGTTCTTC
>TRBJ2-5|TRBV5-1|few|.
CASSFHRRQETQYF
TGCGCCAGCAGCTTCCACAGGCGACAAGAGACCCAGTACTTC
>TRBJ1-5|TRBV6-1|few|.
CASSDTQPQHF
TGTGCCAGCAGTGACACTCAGCCCCAGCATTTT
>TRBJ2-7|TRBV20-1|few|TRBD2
CSAPDAGGRSYEQYF
TGCAGTGCTCCCGATGCGGGAGGCCGCTCCTACGAGCAGTACTTC
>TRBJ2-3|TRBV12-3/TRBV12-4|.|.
CASSRRDVSTDTQYF
TGTGCCAGCAGCCGCCGGGACGTTAGCACAGATACGCAGTATTTT
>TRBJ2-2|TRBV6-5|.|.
CASNPGRTNTGELFF
TGTGCCAGCAACCCAGGGCGAACGAACACCGGGGAGCTGTTTTTT
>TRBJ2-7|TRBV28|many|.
CASSLWGTSTYEQYF
TGTGCCAGCAGTTTATGGGGGACCTCTACCTACGAGCAGTACTTC
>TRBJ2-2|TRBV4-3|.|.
CASSQDRMGGLNTGELFF
TGCGCCAGCAGCCAAGATCGCATGGGCGGTCTGAACACCGGGGAGCTGTTTTTT
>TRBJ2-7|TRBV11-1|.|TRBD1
CASSRDRPSYEQYF
TGTGCCAGCAGCCGGGACAGGCCCTCCTACGAGCAGTACTTC